The present entry profiles one TCR beta chain with its context. Its target is not known. The data are from a study of cytomegalovirus exposure and HLA in healthy donors. General study results and limits: In vitro experiments confirmed that a few CMV-associated chains were specific for CMV antigens. Across donors, sequencing depth was assumed by presence/absence analyses to be roughly uniform. For TCR beta chains, V- and J-gene trimming was later linked to a missense DCLRE1C variant.

PCR employed 60 Vbeta and 13 Jbeta primers. Only in-frame clones appear in the TCRdb table, and some are missing; sequencing was by immunoSEQ multiplex PCR. This table holds about 160,000 clones, roughly nine tenths found once. The sequenced material came from PBMCs. The receptor was derived from a woman in her 30s in good health and CMV-seronegative.

The CDR3 region is CAWGGPGGDEKLFF. The DNA of the CDR3 is TGTGCCTGGGGTGGGCCAGGGGGAGATGAAAAACTGTTTTTT. The rearrangement joins TRBV30 to TRBJ1-4, with 7 bases matching TRBD1. V shed 5 bases, J shed 6 bases, and the junction held 9 bases outside the gene matches. The CDR3 is 14 residues long. Germline assignment: CDR1 GTSNPN and CDR2 SVGIG (reference sequence).